This T cell receptor (beta chain) was identified during a study of CD8+ T cells in alopecia areata. The overall study: Patients received oral tofacitinib, 5 to 10 mg twice daily, for moderate-to-severe alopecia areata. The study, taken as a whole, reports: Scalp repertoires also include resident alphabeta T cells from normal skin. Lesional scalp, especially alopecia totalis/universalis, showed higher clonality than normal scalp.

Extracted RNA was reverse transcribed into cDNA, the sequencing template. Assay used: immunoSEQ multiplex PCR; TCRdb lists only in-frame clones, some missing. The sample shows approximately 13,000 clones, 55% to 60% of them seen only once. On this clone: What it binds is unknown.

Sampling of alopecia areata patients yielded lesional scalp punch biopsies as well as peripheral blood. The CDR3 is 15 residues long. Trimming took 3 bases from V and 7 from J; bases not matched to a gene: 9. Germline lookup yields CDR1 SGHTA and CDR2 FQGNSA. The sequencing used skin, collected at week 0. The chain links TRBV7-2 to TRBJ2-7; TRBD2 matches 10 bases. The sequence was collected from a human donor with alopecia areata. The CDR3 loop is CASSFDSGGPEEQYF. The CDR3 nucleotides are TGTGCCAGCAGCTTCGATAGCGGGGGGCCCGAAGAGCAGTACTTC.